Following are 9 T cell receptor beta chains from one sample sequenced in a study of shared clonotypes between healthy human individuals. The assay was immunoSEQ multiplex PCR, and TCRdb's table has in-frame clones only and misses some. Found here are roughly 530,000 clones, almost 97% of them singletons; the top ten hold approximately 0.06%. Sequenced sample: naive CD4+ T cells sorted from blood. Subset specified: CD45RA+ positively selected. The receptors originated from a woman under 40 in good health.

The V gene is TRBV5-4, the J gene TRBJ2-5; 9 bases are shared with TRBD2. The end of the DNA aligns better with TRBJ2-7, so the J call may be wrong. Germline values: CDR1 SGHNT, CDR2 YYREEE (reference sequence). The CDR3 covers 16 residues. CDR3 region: CASSLGAGGFSYEQYF. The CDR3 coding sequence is TGTGCCAGCAGCTTGGGGGCGGGAGGGTTCTCCTACGAGCAGTACTTC.

The CDR3 bases are TGTGCCAGTAGTATAGAGGGGCGAGCGCCCCAATACGAGCAGTACTTC. Encoded protein: CASSIEGRAPQYEQYF. The chain is built from TRBV19 and TRBJ2-7, with a possible D match to TRBD1 (5 bases). CDR3 size: 16 residues. In germline, CDR1 is LNHDA, CDR2 SQIVND (reference sequence). Trimming stripped 0 bases from V and 4 bases from J, with 16 bases between.

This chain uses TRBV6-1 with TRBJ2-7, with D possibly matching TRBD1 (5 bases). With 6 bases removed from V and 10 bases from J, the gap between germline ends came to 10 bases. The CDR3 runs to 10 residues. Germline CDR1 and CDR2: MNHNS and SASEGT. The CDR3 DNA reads TGTGCCAGCAGACAGGTCGGCCAGTACTTC. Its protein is CASRQVGQYF.

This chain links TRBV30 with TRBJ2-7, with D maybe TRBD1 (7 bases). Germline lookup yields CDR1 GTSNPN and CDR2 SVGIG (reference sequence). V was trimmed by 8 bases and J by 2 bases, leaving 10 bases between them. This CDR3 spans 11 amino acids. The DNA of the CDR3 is TGTGCCCGGGGGACAGCCTACGAGCAGTACTTC. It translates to CARGTAYEQYF.

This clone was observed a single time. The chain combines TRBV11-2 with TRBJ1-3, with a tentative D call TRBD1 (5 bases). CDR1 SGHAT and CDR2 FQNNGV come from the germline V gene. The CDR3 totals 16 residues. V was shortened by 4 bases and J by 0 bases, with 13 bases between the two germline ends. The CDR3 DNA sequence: TGTGCCAGCAGCTACACAGGATGGTACTCTGGAAACACCATATATTTT. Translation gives CASSYTGWYSGNTIYF.

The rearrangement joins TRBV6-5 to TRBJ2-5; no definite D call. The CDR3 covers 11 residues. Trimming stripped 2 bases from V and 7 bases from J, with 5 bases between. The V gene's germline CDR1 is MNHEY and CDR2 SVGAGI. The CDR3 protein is CASSYHGTQYF. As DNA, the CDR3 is TGTGCCAGCAGTTACCACGGGACCCAGTACTTC.

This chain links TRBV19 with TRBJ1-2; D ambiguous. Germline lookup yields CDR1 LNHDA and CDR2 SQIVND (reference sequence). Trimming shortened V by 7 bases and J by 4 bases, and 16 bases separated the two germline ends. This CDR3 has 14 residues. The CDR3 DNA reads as TGTGCCAGTACCGCAGACGGGCAGTTCTATGGCTACACCTTC. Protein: CASTADGQFYGYTF.

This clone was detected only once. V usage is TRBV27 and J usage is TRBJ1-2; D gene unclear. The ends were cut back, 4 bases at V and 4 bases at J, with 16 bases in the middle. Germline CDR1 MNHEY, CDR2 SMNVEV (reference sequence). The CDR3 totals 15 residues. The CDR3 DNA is TGTGCCAGCAGTTCCCGACCCACTGACTTCTATGGCTACACCTTC. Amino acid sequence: CASSSRPTDFYGYTF.

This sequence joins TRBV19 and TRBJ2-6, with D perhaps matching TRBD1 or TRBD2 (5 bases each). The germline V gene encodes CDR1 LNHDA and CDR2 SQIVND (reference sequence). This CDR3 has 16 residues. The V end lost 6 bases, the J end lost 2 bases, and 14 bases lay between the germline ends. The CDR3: CASSFYLGAGANVLTF. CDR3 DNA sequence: TGTGCCAGTAGCTTCTATCTGGGGGCTGGGGCCAACGTCCTGACTTTC.